This T cell receptor beta chain is from a study of shared clonotypes between healthy human individuals. As for the study in general: Contributing individuals were a couple of females and a few males aged 18 to 49. Donors had three CD4 naive, three CD4 memory, two CD8 naive and one CD8 memory plate apiece.

The CD4+ fraction was divided into a CD45RA+ naive subset and a CD45RA-negative memory subset. Trimming took 2 bases from V and 8 from J, leaving 13 bases between them. Germline V gene data show CDR1 as MDHEN and CDR2 as SYDVKM. There are 14 residues in the CDR3. On this clone: Its specificity is unknown.

Regarding the study as a whole: Among donors, the sharing of clonotypes was expected to be influenced by sequencing depth.

Only in-frame clones appear in the TCRdb table, and some are missing; sequencing was by immunoSEQ multiplex PCR. The top ten clones hold approximately 0.41% of a sample with roughly 2,300,000 clones, about 90% of them seen once. The chain joins TRBV28 to TRBJ2-1, with D perhaps TRBD1 (5 bases). This TCR was recovered from a young man in good health. Some clones in this sample may be carry-over from other donors' samples. The sequenced sample was naive CD4+ T cells from PBMCs. Subset reported: CD45RA+ positively selected. The CDR3, as DNA: TGTGCCAGCAGTTTAAAACCAGGGCACGATGAGCAGTTCTTC. It is translated as CASSLKPGHDEQFF.